Reported below is one T cell receptor (beta chain). Its target is not known. The data stem from a study of cytomegalovirus exposure and HLA in healthy donors. Study-level background: The platform used for the roughly 130 validation repertoires matched that of the approximately 640 first-cohort repertoires, a later analysis reported.

The donors belonged to the roughly 110-subject validation cohort, separate from the approximately 670-subject first cohort. The assay was immunoSEQ multiplex PCR, and TCRdb's table has in-frame clones only and misses some. Of a few hundred thousand clones listed, approximately 90% were seen once; the top ten hold roughly 0.8%. V was pared by 1 base and J by 2 bases, with 6 bases between. The germline V gene encodes CDR1 SGHNT and CDR2 YENEEA. The CDR3 has 14 residues. Study findings and constraints: Specific recognition of CMV antigens was confirmed in vitro for a few chains (all CMV-associated). Researchers counted over 150 TCR beta chains as cytomegalovirus-associated.

The origin of this receptor is a woman between 18 and 29 years old in good health and CMV-seronegative. Sequencing was done on a sample of PBMCs. This chain connects TRBV11-3 to TRBJ2-1; D is undetermined. CDR3 nucleotide sequence: TGTGCCAGCAGCTTAGGCCAGGCCTACAATGAGCAGTTCTTC. Residues: CASSLGQAYNEQFF.